Following are 20 T cell receptor beta chains from one sample sequenced in a study of PD-L1 blockade in urothelial cancer. Time point indicated: peripheral blood 6 weeks after treatment start. Assay used: immunoSEQ multiplex PCR; TCRdb lists only in-frame clones, some missing. The sample has about 110,000 clones, around 90% seen once; the top ten hold under 5%. The specimen comprised PBMCs, sampled around atezolizumab (anti-PD-L1) treatment. These receptors came from a man aged 60-69 years with urothelial cancer.

Only one count was recorded for this clone. This sequence joins TRBV11-3 and TRBJ2-3, with D maybe TRBD1 (6 bases). The CDR3 is 14 residues long. In germline, CDR1 is SGHNT, CDR2 YENEEA. V lost 3 bases and J lost 2, with 9 bases in between. CDR3 sequence reads: CASSLGADTDTQYF. Here the CDR3 DNA reads TGTGCCAGCAGCTTGGGGGCCGACACAGATACGCAGTATTTT.

V and J are TRBV29-1 and TRBJ1-4; 9 positions match TRBD1. The CDR3 extends over 14 amino acids. Germline CDR1 is SQVTM and CDR2 is ANQGSEA. The trim removed 7 bases at V and 1 base at J, leaving 4 bases unmatched. CDR3 in amino acids: CSARQGGTNEKLFF. Written as DNA, the CDR3 is TGCAGCGCTAGACAGGGGGGAACTAATGAAAAACTGTTTTTT.

This clone was counted once. The V call is TRBV28, the J call TRBJ1-4, with D unclear. Germline lookup yields CDR1 MDHEN and CDR2 SYDVKM. There are 16 residues in the CDR3. The V and J ends lost 4 bases and 0 bases respectively, with 12 bases between them. DNA for the CDR3: TGTGCCAGCAGTTCCCCCTCCGGAGCAACTAATGAAAAACTGTTTTTT. Translating it yields CASSSPSGATNEKLFF. Using reference TRBV28 and TRBJ1-4 for the parts outside the CDR3, the full variable domain is DVKVTQSSRYLVKRTGEKVFLECVQDMDHENMFWYRQDPGLGLRLIYFSYDVKMKEKGDIPEGYSVSREKKERFSLILESASTNQTSMYLCASSSPSGATNEKLFFGSGTQLSVL.

V gene TRBV19 combines with J gene TRBJ1-1; D not resolved. Deletions cut 5 bases from V and 6 bases from J, with 19 bases between. The germline V gene has CDR1 LNHDA and CDR2 SQIVND (reference sequence). This CDR3 is built from 15 residues. The CDR3 bases are TGTGCCAGTAGTGCGGGCCTCAGTTACGAGCCTGAAGCTTTCTTT. It is translated as CASSAGLSYEPEAFF.

This chain links TRBV6-5 with TRBJ2-5; TRBD2 matches at 7 bases. The CDR3 runs to 15 residues. Germline values: CDR1 MNHEY, CDR2 SVGAGI. Losses at the gene ends were 5 bases for V and 7 bases for J; bases not matched to a gene: 13. CDR3 coding DNA: TGTGCCAGCAGTCCAGGAGGAGCGGGGACGGGGACCCAGTACTTC. This codes for CASSPGGAGTGTQYF.

The rearrangement links TRBV7-2 to TRBJ2-7, with 10 bases lining up with TRBD2. The germline V gene has CDR1 SGHTA and CDR2 FQGNSA. The CDR3 has 16 residues. Losses at the gene ends were 4 bases for V and 2 bases for J; bases not matched to a gene: 8. Here the CDR3 DNA reads TGTGCCAGCAGCTCCTCGACCACTAGCGGGACCTACGAGCAGTACTTC. Translating gives CASSSSTTSGTYEQYF.

The rearrangement links TRBV28 to TRBJ1-2, with D uncertain. This CDR3 region has 12 residues. Germline CDR1 reads MDHEN; CDR2 reads SYDVKM. V was shortened by 5 bases and J by 5 bases, with 9 bases between the two germline ends. The CDR3 DNA reads as TGTGCCAGCAGTCTTGGAGAATATGGCTACACCTTC. This sequence encodes CASSLGEYGYTF.

This clone was counted between two and nine times. J is TRBJ2-7 and V is TRBV2; D is unresolved. The V and J ends lost 4 bases and 4 bases respectively, with 17 bases between them. The CDR3 totals 15 residues. Germline values: CDR1 SNHLY, CDR2 FYNNEI. The DNA of the CDR3 is TGTGCCAGCAGTGTCGGCCCGGGTTGGCGGTACGAGCAGTACTTC. This sequence encodes CASSVGPGWRYEQYF.

This clone was found a few times. The chain links TRBV11-2 to TRBJ2-7; D not certain. V was shortened by 6 bases and J by 0 bases, with 12 bases between the two germline ends. The length of the CDR3 is 14 residues. From germline, CDR1 is SGHAT and CDR2 FQNNGV. CDR3 DNA sequence: TGTGCCAGCAGGCCCGCGAGCCTCTCCTACGAGCAGTACTTC. It encodes CASRPASLSYEQYF.

The V call is TRBV9, the J call TRBJ2-2, with D maybe TRBD2 (7 bases). Deletions cut 7 bases from V and 4 bases from J, with 17 bases between. Germline V gene data show CDR1 as SGDLS and CDR2 as YYNGEE. This CDR3 comprises 15 residues. The CDR3 loop is CASGSGLGGTGELFF. DNA for the CDR3: TGTGCCAGCGGGTCAGGACTAGGGGGCACCGGGGAGCTGTTTTTT.

This chain joins TRBV4-3 and TRBJ2-7, with D maybe TRBD2 (5 bases). The V end was cut by 0 bases, the J end by 0 bases, with 6 bases between. There are 14 residues in the CDR3. Per germline, CDR1 LGHNA and CDR2 YSLEER. CDR3 bases: TGCGCCAGCAGCCAAGATGGGAGCTCCTACGAGCAGTACTTC. Protein sequence: CASSQDGSSYEQYF.

The count of this clone is one. The V gene is TRBV6-5, the J gene TRBJ1-1; D unclear. The CDR3 covers 14 residues. The germline V and J ends were trimmed by 4 bases and 1 base, with 10 bases remaining between them. Germline assignment: CDR1 MNHEY and CDR2 SVGAGI. CDR3 sequence (DNA): TGTGCCAGCAGTTTAAATTACAGGAACACTGAAGCTTTCTTT. This codes for CASSLNYRNTEAFF.

The rearrangement uses TRBV5-1 and TRBJ2-3, with 11 bases identical to TRBD2. The CDR3 consists of 17 residues. V gave up 3 bases and J gave up 2 bases; unmatched junction bases: 8. CDR1 is SGHRS and CDR2 is YFSETQ in the germline V gene. The CDR3 loop is CASSSLSGRGNTDTQYF. The CDR3 DNA reads as TGCGCCAGCAGCTCACTTAGCGGGAGGGGAAACACAGATACGCAGTATTTT. Using reference TRBV5-1 and TRBJ2-3 for the parts outside the CDR3, the full variable domain is KAGVTQTPRYLIKTRGQQVTLSCSPISGHRSVSWYQQTPGQGLQFLFEYFSETQRNKGNFPGRFSGRQFSNSRSEMNVSTLELGDSALYLCASSSLSGRGNTDTQYFGPGTRLTVL.

In its sample, this clone was seen many times. The chain has TRBV14 and TRBJ1-2; no clear D. The CDR3 totals 11 residues. V was pared by 0 bases and J by 14 bases, with 10 bases between. Germline CDR1 reads SGHDN; CDR2 reads FVKESK. The CDR3 here is CASSQEGRWTF. The DNA of the CDR3 is TGTGCCAGCAGCCAAGAGGGCCGTTGGACCTTC.

The chain uses TRBV7-2 and TRBJ2-5, with 10 nucleotides matching TRBD2. The CDR3 spans 15 residues. V shed 5 bases and J 2 bases; nucleotides not matched to a gene: 5. Germline V gives CDR1 SGHTA, CDR2 FQGNSA. CDR3 protein: CASSRLAGDQETQYF. The CDR3 DNA reads TGTGCCAGCAGCAGACTAGCGGGCGATCAAGAGACCCAGTACTTC. Based on the CDR3 plus reference TRBV7-2 and TRBJ2-5, the full variable domain is GAGVSQSPSNKVTEKGKDVELRCDPISGHTALYWYRQSLGQGLEFLIYFQGNSAPDKSGLPSDRFSAERTGGSVSTLTIQRTQQEDSAVYLCASSRLAGDQETQYFGPGTRLLVL.

The chain uses TRBV5-6 and TRBJ1-4, with D hard to call. Trimming shortened V by 0 bases and J by 8 bases, and 14 bases separated the two germline ends. This CDR3 region has 15 residues. Germline V gene sequence: CDR1 SGHDT, CDR2 YYEEEE. CDR3 protein: CASSLVGGGEEKLFF. CDR3 nucleotides: TGTGCCAGCAGCTTGGTCGGAGGCGGGGAAGAAAAACTGTTTTTT.

The J gene is TRBJ1-5, the V gene TRBV5-6, with a tentative D call TRBD1 (6 bases). Germline CDR1 SGHDT, CDR2 YYEEEE. This CDR3 has 14 amino acids. V was clipped by 2 bases and J by 4 bases, with 10 bases between them. The CDR3 loop reads CASSFGQYNQPQHF. CDR3 DNA sequence: TGTGCCAGCAGCTTCGGACAGTATAATCAGCCCCAGCATTTT. Combining the CDR3 with reference TRBV5-6 and TRBJ1-5 gives the whole variable domain DAGVTQSPTHLIKTRGQQVTLRCSPKSGHDTVSWYQQALGQGPQFIFQYYEEEERQRGNFPDRFSGHQFPNYSSELNVNALLLGDSALYLCASSFGQYNQPQHFGDGTRLSIL.

The CDR3 DNA reads TGCGCCAGCAGCCTATCCACACGACGCGGGGGTGATACGCAGTATTTT. This sequence encodes CASSLSTRRGGDTQYF. The J gene is TRBJ2-3, the V gene TRBV5-1, with TRBD2 identical over 7 bases. Germline V gene lookup returns CDR1 SGHRS and CDR2 YFSETQ. V dropped 4 bases and J dropped 6; count of bases not matched to a gene: 14. The CDR3 sequence is 16 residues long.

As DNA, the CDR3 is TGTGCCTGGAGTGTACTTAAGGGAGGGCACGAGCAGTACTTC. This gives the protein CAWSVLKGGHEQYF. V is TRBV30 and J is TRBJ2-7; 7 nucleotides match TRBD2. The J segment lost 5 bases and the V segment lost 0 bases, leaving 7 bases of the junction unmatched. CDR3 size: 14 residues. The germline V gene encodes CDR1 GTSNPN and CDR2 SVGIG (reference sequence).

The V call is TRBV4-3, the J call TRBJ1-1, with D perhaps TRBD1 (5 bases). Germline values: CDR1 LGHNA, CDR2 YSLEER. CDR3 size: 15 residues. The V end was cut by 1 base, the J end by 1 base, with 10 bases between. CDR3 bases: TGCGCCAGCAGCCAAGGGGGCCACGGGAACACTGAAGCTTTCTTT. Residues: CASSQGGHGNTEAFF.